This TCR beta chain was retrieved from a study of blood T cell repertoires in COVID-19. Study details: The United States, Italy and Spain were the sources of the acute and convalescent COVID-19 samples. PBMCs, B-cell-depleted T cells, or T cells provided the cDNA or gDNA that made up the material.

This clone was seen only once. Authors' methods: Counts of nucleated cells, estimated from reference gene primer amplification, were obtained. Sequencing was performed with immunoSEQ multiplex PCR; in TCRdb, only in-frame clones are kept and a portion is missing. V, J and clone size are taken as reported in that table, and D and trimming were inferred from the DNA itself. The data show 81,000 or so clones, around 85% seen once. The CDR3 extends over 16 amino acids. The junction had 9 bases not matched to a gene; V was cut back by 5 bases and J by 3 bases. The germline V gene has CDR1 SGHTA and CDR2 FQGNSA.

This chain links TRBV7-2 with TRBJ2-1; the match to TRBD1 covers 8 bases. The sample consisted of peripheral blood. This clonotype originated in a man aged 50 to 60 with COVID-19, enrolled during active disease. The CDR3 DNA follows: TGTGCCAGCAGCGCCGGACAGGGTCGAAACTACAATGAGCAGTTCTTC. Translating gives CASSAGQGRNYNEQFF.